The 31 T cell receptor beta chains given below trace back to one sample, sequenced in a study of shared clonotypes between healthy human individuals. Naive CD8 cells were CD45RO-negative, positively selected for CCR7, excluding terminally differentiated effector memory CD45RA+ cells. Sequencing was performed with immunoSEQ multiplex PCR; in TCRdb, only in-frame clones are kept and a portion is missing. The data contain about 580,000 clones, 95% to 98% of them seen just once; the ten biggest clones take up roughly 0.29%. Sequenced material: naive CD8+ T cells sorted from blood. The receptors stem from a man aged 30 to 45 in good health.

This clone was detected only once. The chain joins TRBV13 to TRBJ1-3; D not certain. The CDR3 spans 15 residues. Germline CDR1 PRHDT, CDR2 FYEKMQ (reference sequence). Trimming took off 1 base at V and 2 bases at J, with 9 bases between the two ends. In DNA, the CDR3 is TGTGCCAGCAGCTTAGTAGGCCTTACTGGAAACACCATATATTTT. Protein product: CASSLVGLTGNTIYF. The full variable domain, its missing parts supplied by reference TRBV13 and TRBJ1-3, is AAGVIQSPRHLIKEKRETATLKCYPIPRHDTVYWYQQGPGQDPQFLISFYEKMQSDKGSIPDRFSAQQFSDYHSELNMSSLELGDSALYFCASSLVGLTGNTIYFGEGSWLTVV.

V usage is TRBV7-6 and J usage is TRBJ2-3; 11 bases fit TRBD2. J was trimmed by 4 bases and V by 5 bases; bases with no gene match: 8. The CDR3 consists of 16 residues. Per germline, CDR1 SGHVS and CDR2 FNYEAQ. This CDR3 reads CASSSGTSGFPDTQYF. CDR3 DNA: TGTGCCAGCAGCAGTGGGACTAGCGGATTCCCAGATACGCAGTATTTT. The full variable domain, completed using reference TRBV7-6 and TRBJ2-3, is GAGVSQSPRYKVTKRGQDVALRCDPISGHVSLYWYRQALGQGPEFLTYFNYEAQQDKSGLPNDRFSAERPEGSISTLTIQRTEQRDSAMYRCASSSGTSGFPDTQYFGPGTRLTVL.

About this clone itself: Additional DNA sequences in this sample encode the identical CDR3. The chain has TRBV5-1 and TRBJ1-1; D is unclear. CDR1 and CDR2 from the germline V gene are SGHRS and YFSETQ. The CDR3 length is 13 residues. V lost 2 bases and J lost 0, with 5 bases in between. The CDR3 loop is CASSLGLNTEAFF. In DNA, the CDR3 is TGCGCCAGCAGCTTAGGGCTGAACACTGAAGCTTTCTTT.

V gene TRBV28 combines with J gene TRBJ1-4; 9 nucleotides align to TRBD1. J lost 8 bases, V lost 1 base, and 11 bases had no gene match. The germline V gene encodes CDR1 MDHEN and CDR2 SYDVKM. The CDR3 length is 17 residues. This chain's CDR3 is CASSLYWRDRGAEKLFF. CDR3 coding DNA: TGTGCCAGCAGTTTATATTGGAGAGACAGGGGGGCGGAAAAACTGTTTTTT.

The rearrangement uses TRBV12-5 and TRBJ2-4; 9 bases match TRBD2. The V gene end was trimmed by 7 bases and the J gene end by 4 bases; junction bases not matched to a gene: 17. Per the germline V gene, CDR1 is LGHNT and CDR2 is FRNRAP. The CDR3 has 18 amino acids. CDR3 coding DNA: TGTGCTAGTGACAAACTAGCGGGCGGGAGCCGGGGGAAAAACATTCAGTACTTC. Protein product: CASDKLAGGSRGKNIQYF.

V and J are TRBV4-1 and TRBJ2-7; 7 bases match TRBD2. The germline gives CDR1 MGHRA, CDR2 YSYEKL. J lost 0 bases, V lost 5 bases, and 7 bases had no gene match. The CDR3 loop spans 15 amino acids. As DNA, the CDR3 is TGCGCCAGCAGCAGCGCCGGGGGGTCCTCCTACGAGCAGTACTTC. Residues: CASSSAGGSSYEQYF.

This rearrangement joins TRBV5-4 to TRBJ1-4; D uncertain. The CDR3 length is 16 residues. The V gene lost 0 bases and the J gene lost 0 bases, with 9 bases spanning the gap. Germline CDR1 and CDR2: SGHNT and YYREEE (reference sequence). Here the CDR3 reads CASSLGVGATNEKLFF. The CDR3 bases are TGTGCCAGCAGCTTGGGGGTTGGGGCAACTAATGAAAAACTGTTTTTT.

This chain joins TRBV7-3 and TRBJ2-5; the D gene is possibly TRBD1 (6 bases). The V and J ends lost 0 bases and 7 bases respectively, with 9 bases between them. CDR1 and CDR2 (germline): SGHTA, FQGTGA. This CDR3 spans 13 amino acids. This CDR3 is CASSLTGGGTQYF. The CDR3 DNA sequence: TGTGCCAGCAGCTTAACAGGGGGTGGGACCCAGTACTTC.

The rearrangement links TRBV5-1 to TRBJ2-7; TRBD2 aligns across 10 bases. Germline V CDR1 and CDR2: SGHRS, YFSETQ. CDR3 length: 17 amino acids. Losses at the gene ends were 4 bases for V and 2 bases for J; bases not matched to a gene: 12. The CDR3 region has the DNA TGCGCCAGCAGCCCTACCGGACTAGCGGAGCAGCCCTACGAGCAGTACTTC. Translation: CASSPTGLAEQPYEQYF.

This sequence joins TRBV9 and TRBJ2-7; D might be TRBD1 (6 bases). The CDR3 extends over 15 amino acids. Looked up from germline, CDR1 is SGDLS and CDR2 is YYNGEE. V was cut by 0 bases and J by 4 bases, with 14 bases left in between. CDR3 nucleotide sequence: TGTGCCAGCAGCGTAGCGGCATCACAGGGTTACGAGCAGTACTTC. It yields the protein CASSVAASQGYEQYF.

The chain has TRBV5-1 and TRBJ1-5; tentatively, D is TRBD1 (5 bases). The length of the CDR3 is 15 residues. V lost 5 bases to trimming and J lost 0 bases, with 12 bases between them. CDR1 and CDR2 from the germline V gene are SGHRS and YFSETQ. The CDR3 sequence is CASRPGEHSNQPQHF. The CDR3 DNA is TGCGCCAGCAGACCGGGGGAACATAGCAATCAGCCCCAGCATTTT.

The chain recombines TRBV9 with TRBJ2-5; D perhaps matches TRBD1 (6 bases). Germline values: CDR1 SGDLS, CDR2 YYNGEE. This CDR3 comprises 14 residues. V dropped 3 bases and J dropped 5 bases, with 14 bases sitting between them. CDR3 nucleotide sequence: TGTGCCAGCAGCGAAAACGGAGGACAGGAGACCCAGTACTTC. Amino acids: CASSENGGQETQYF.

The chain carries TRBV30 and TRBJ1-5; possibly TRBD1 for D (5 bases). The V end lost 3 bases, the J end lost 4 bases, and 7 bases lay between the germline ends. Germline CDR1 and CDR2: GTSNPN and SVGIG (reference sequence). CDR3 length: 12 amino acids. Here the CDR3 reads CAWSGGNQPQHF. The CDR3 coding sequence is TGTGCCTGGAGCGGGGGAAATCAGCCCCAGCATTTT.

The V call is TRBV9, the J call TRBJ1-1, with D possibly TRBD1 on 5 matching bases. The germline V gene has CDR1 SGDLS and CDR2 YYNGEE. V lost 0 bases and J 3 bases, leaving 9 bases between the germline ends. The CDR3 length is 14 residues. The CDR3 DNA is TGTGCCAGCAGCGTAGGAGCGGGGGACACTGAAGCTTTCTTT. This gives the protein CASSVGAGDTEAFF.

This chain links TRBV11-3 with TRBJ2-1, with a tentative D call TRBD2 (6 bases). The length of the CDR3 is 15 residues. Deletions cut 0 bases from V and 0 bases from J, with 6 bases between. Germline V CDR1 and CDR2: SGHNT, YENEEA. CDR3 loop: CASSLDGSSYNEQFF. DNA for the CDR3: TGTGCCAGCAGCTTAGACGGGAGCTCCTACAATGAGCAGTTCTTC. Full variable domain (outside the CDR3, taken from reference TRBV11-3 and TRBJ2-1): EAGVVQSPRYKIIEKKQPVAFWCNPISGHNTLYWYLQNLGQGPELLIRYENEEAVDDSQLPKDRFSAERLKGVDSTLKIQPAELGDSAVYLCASSLDGSSYNEQFFGPGTRLTVL.

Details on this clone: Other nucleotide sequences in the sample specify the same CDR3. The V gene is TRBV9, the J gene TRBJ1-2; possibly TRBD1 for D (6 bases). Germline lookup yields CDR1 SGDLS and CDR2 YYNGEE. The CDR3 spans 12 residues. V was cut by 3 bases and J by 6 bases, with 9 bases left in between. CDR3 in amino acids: CASSDRVDGYTF. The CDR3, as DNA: TGTGCCAGCAGCGACAGGGTAGATGGCTACACCTTC.

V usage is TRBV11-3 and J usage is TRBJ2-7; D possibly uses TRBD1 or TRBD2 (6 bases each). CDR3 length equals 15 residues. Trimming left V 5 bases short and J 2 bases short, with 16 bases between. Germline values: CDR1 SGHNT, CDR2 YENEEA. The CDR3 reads CASSPGGAAPYEQYF. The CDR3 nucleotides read TGTGCCAGCAGCCCCGGGGGCGCGGCCCCCTACGAGCAGTACTTC.

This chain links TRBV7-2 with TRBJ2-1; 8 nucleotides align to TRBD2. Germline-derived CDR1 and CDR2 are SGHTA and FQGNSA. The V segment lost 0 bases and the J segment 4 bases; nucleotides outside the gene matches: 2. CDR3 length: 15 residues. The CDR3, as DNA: TGTGCCAGCAGCTTAGCCGGGACTAGGTACAATGAGCAGTTCTTC. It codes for CASSLAGTRYNEQFF.

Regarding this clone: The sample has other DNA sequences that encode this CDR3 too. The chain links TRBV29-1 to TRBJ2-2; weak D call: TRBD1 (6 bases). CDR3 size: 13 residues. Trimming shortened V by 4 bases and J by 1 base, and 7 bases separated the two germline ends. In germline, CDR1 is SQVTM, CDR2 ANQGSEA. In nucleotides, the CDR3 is TGCAGCGTTGCACAGGGGAACACCGGGGAGCTGTTTTTT. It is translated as CSVAQGNTGELFF.

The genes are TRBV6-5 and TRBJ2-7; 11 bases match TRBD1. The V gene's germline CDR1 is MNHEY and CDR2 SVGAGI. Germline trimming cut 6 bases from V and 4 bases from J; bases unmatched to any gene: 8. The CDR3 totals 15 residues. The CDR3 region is CASRAGQGAGYEQYF. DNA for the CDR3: TGTGCCAGCAGAGCTGGACAGGGGGCCGGGTACGAGCAGTACTTC.

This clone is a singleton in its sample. CDR3 sequence reads: CAISETTTGIGYNEQFF. The CDR3 DNA reads as TGTGCCATCAGTGAGACGACTACAGGTATTGGCTACAATGAGCAGTTCTTC. This chain connects TRBV10-3 to TRBJ2-1; D could derive from TRBD1 or TRBD2 (5 bases each). Germline assignment: CDR1 ENHRY and CDR2 SYGVKD. CDR3 length equals 17 residues. The V and J ends lost 2 bases and 3 bases respectively, with 17 bases between them.

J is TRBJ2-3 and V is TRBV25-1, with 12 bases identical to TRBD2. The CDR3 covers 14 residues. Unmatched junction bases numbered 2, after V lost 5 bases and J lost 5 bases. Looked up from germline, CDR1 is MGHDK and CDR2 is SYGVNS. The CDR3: CASSKLAGGDTQYF. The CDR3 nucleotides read TGTGCCAGCAGTAAACTAGCGGGAGGAGATACGCAGTATTTT.

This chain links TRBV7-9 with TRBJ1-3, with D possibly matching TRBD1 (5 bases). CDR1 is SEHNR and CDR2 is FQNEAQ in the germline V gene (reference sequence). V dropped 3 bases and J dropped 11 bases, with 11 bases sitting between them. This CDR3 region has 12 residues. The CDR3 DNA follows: TGTGCCAGCAGCTTTACCGGGGACCCCATATATTTT. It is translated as CASSFTGDPIYF.

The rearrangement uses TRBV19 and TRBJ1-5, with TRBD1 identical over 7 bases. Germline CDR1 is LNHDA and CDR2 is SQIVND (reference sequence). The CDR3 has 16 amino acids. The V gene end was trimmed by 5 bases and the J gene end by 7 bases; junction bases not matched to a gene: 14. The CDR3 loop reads CASSELTGMYGQPQHF. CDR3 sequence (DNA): TGTGCCAGTAGTGAACTGACAGGGATGTATGGACAGCCCCAGCATTTT.

Here the CDR3 reads CASSQGTSTTHYEQYF. The CDR3 DNA is TGTGCCAGCAGCCAAGGTACCTCGACTACCCACTACGAGCAGTACTTC. The chain uses TRBV14 and TRBJ2-7, with D maybe TRBD2 (5 bases). V gave up 1 base and J gave up 3 bases, with 16 bases separating them. Looked up from germline, CDR1 is SGHDN and CDR2 is FVKESK. The CDR3 sequence is 16 residues long. The full variable domain, its missing parts supplied by reference TRBV14 and TRBJ2-7, is EAGVTQFPSHSVIEKGQTVTLRCDPISGHDNLYWYRRVMGKEIKFLLHFVKESKQDESGMPNNRFLAERTGGTYSTLKVQPAELEDSGVYFCASSQGTSTTHYEQYFGPGTRLTVT.

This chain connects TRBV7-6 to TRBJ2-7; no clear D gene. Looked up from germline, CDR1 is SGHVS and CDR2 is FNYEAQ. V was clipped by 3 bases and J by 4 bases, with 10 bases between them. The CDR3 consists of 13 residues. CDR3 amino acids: CASSFEVGYEQYF. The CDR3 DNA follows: TGTGCCAGCAGCTTTGAGGTAGGGTACGAGCAGTACTTC.

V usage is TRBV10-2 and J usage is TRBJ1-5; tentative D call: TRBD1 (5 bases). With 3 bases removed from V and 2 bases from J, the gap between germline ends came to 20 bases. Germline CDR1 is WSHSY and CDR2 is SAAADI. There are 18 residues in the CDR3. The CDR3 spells CASSDLLVGEGGNQPQHF. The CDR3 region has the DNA TGCGCCAGCAGTGATCTACTTGTGGGGGAAGGGGGCAATCAGCCCCAGCATTTT.

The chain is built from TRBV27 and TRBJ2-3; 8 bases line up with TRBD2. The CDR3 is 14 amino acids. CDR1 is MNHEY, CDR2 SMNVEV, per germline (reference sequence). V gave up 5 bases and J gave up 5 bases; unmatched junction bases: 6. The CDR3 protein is CASSRAGGIDTQYF. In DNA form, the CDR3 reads TGTGCCAGCAGTCGGGCGGGAGGTATAGATACGCAGTATTTT.

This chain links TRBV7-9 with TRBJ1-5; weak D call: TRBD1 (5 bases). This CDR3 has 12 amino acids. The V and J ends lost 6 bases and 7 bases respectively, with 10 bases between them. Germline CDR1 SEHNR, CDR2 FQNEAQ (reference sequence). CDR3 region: CASSTGGQPQHF. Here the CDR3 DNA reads TGTGCCAGCAGTACGGGGGGGCAGCCCCAGCATTTT.

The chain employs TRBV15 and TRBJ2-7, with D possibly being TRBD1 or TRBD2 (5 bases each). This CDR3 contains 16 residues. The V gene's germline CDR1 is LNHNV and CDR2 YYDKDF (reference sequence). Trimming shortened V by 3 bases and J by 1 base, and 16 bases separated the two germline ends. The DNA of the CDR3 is TGTGCCACCAGCAGCCGGGACGGCCCCTTATCCTACGAGCAGTACTTC. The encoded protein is CATSSRDGPLSYEQYF.

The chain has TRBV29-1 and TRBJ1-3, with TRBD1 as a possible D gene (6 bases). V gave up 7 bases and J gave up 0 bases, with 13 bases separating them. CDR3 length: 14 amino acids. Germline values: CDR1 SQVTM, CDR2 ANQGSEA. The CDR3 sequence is CSALTGFSGNTIYF. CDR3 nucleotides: TGCAGCGCTTTGACAGGCTTCTCTGGAAACACCATATATTTT.